Listed below are T cell receptor beta chains from one sample, sequenced in a study of blood T cell repertoires in COVID-19. Sequencing used immunoSEQ multiplex PCR; TCRdb keeps in-frame clones, though not all of them. The table lists 450,000 or so clones, approximately 89% of them singletons. The sample comprised peripheral blood. Receptors were obtained from a young man with COVID-19, enrolled during active disease. CDR3s include the opening cysteine and the closing phenylalanine or tryptophan.

>16|TRBV7-9|TRBJ2-1
CASSLGASNLNDEQFF
>14|TRBV19|TRBJ2-1
CASSMGTLPHEQFF
>15|TRBV6-5|TRBJ2-7
CASSYAGTSGYEQYF
>16|TRBV18|TRBJ2-4
CASSPPGPTAKNIQYF
>17|TRBV18|TRBJ2-6
CASSSGFVSSGANVLTF
>15|TRBV2|TRBJ1-1
CASSLLRTFDTEAFF
>15|TRBV6-5|TRBJ2-7
CASSTGTGWSYEQYF
>16|TRBV11-2|TRBJ1-1
CASSLDQGRLDTEAFF
>18|TRBV7-6|TRBJ1-2
CASSQGAGGTLHSYGYTF
>13|TRBV6-5|TRBJ2-3
CASRRLAADTQYF
>15|TRBV10-1|TRBJ2-3
CASSEGTSRTDTQYF
>19|TRBV4-1|TRBJ2-2
CASSQERRGGLMNTGELFF
>13|TRBV3-1/TRBV3-2|TRBJ2-7
CASSRGGPYEQYF
>14|TRBV20-1|TRBJ2-7
CSASSPDRGQEQYF
>17|TRBV27|TRBJ2-1
CASKSGLAGGYYNEQFF
>14|TRBV6-5|TRBJ1-6
CASGRGQDLSPLHF
>15|TRBV5-6|TRBJ2-7
CASSLFSGTIGEQYF
>13|TRBV5-1|TRBJ2-3
CASSLGYTDTQYF
>13|TRBV3-1/TRBV3-2|TRBJ2-1
CASSQDVINEQFF
>14|TRBV10-1|TRBJ2-2
CASRGVGGTGELFF
>16|TRBV7-8|TRBJ2-7
CASGLKGLAGGHEQYF
>16|TRBV11-2|TRBJ2-5
CASSKLADGFEGTQYF
>18|TRBV24-1|TRBJ2-2
CATSDFGGSPSNTGELFF
>14|TRBV6-5|TRBJ1-2
CASSRDQGNYGYTF
>15|TRBV14|TRBJ1-4
CASSQVRSGGEKLFF
>16|TRBV18|TRBJ2-3
CASSHRQGWGTDTQYF
>16|TRBV2|TRBJ2-1
CASRARTSGGYNEQFF
>12|TRBV12-5|TRBJ2-7
CASGFLFHEQYF
>13|TRBV7-9|TRBJ1-2
CASSLGTASGYTF
>15|TRBV7-9|TRBJ2-1
CASSLVLATDNEQFF
>15|TRBV11-3|TRBJ2-2
CASSLFSGRAGELFF
>12|TRBV2|TRBJ2-5
CAGRTGEETQYF
>18|TRBV6-6|TRBJ1-1
CASSRSGQGRLLNTEAFF
>15|TRBV24-1|TRBJ2-1
CATSERRDSAMGQFF
>17|TRBV2|TRBJ1-5
CASSERQSTYSNQPQHF
>15|TRBV5-1|TRBJ1-6
CASSPGDVHNSPLHF
>16|TRBV5-1|TRBJ2-1
CASRHPLAGGRNEQFF
>16|TRBV1|TRBJ2-5
CTSSPGQGVRQETQYF
>13|TRBV6-5|TRBJ2-7
CASTREVPYEQYF
>15|TRBV18|TRBJ2-7
CASSPALALRDEQYF
>15|TRBV11-3|TRBJ2-1
CASSRGGSSYNEQFF
>13|TRBV2|TRBJ1-3
CASSGGGGNTIYF
>17|TRBV29-1|TRBJ1-1
CSVSRPRGTAWDTEAFF
>15|TRBV30|TRBJ2-6
CAWTRDYAGANVLTF
>12|TRBV6-5|TRBJ2-3
CASSSNLYTQYF
>15|TRBV4-1|TRBJ1-5
CASSQDPQGDQPQHF
>12|TRBV11-2|TRBJ1-3
CASSPDWATIYF
>13|TRBV6-2/TRBV6-3|TRBJ2-7
CASSYAGRYEQYF